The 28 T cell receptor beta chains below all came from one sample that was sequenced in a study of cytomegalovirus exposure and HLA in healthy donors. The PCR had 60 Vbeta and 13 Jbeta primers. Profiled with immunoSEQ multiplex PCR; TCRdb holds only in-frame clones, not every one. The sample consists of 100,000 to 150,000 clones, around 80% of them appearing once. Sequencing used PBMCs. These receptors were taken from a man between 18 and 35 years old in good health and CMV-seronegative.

The CDR3 protein is CASRIRGQIYGYTF. The CDR3 nucleotides read TGTGCCAGCAGGATTCGGGGACAGATCTATGGCTACACCTTC. The chain links TRBV28 to TRBJ1-2; the match to TRBD1 covers 7 bases. J gave up 4 bases and V 6 bases, and 8 bases lay outside the gene matches. Germline V CDR1 and CDR2: MDHEN, SYDVKM. There are 14 residues in the CDR3.

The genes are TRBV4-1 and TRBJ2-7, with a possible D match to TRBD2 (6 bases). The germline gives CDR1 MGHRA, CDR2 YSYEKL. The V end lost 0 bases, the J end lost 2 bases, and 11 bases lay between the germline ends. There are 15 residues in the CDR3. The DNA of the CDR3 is TGCGCCAGCAGCCAAGATGTCGGCGGGGCCTACGAGCAGTACTTC. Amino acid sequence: CASSQDVGGAYEQYF.

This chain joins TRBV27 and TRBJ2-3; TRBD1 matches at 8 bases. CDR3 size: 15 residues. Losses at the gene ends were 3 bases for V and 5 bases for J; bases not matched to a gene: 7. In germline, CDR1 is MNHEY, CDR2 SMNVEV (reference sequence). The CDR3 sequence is CASSFLQGAEDTQYF. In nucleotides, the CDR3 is TGTGCCAGCAGTTTTTTGCAGGGGGCGGAAGATACGCAGTATTTT.

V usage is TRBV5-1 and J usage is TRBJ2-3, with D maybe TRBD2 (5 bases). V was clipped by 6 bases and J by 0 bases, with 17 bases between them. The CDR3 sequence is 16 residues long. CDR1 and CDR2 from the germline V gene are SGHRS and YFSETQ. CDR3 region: CASTGGLAVSTDTQYF. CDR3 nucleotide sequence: TGCGCCAGCACCGGCGGGCTCGCGGTTAGCACAGATACGCAGTATTTT.

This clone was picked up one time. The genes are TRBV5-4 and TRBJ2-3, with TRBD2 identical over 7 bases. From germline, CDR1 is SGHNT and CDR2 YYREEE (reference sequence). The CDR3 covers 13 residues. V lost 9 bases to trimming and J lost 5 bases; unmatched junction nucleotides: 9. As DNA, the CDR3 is TGTGCCACCTCATACGAGCGGGGAGATACGCAGTATTTT. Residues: CATSYERGDTQYF.

The CDR3 here is CASSLLTGGTRGYTF. The DNA for the CDR3 is TGTGCCAGCAGCTTACTAACAGGGGGCACGCGTGGCTACACCTTC. The chain combines TRBV7-9 with TRBJ1-2; 9 bases map to TRBD1. The ends lost 2 bases at V and 7 bases at J; junction bases unmatched: 8. The length of the CDR3 is 15 residues. The germline V gene has CDR1 SEHNR and CDR2 FQNEAQ (reference sequence).

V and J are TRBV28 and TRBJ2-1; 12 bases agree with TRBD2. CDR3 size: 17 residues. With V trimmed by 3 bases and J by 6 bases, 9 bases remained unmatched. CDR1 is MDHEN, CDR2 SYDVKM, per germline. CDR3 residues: CASSFRGLAGNINEQFF. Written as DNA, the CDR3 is TGTGCCAGCAGTTTCCGAGGACTAGCGGGAAACATCAATGAGCAGTTCTTC.

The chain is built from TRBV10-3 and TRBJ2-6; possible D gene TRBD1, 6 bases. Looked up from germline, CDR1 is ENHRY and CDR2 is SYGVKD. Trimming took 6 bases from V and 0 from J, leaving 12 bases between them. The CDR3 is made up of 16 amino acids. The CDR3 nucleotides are TGTGCCATCAGACCTACAGGGTCCTCTGGGGCCAACGTCCTGACTTTC. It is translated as CAIRPTGSSGANVLTF.

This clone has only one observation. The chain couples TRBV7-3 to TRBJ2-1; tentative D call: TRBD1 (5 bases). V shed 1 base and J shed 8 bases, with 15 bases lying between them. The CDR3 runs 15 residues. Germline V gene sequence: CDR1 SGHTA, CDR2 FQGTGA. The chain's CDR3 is CASSLNQGLLDEQFF. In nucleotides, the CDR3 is TGTGCCAGCAGCTTAAACCAGGGTTTGTTGGATGAGCAGTTCTTC.

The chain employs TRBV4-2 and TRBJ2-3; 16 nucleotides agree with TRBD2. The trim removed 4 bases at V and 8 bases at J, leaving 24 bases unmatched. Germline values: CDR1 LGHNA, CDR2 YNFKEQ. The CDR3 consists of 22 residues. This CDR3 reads CASSLQEGTSGRAAPAQATQYF. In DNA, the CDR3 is TGTGCCAGCAGCCTCCAGGAAGGGACTAGCGGGAGGGCGGCACCGGCACAAGCTACGCAGTATTTT.

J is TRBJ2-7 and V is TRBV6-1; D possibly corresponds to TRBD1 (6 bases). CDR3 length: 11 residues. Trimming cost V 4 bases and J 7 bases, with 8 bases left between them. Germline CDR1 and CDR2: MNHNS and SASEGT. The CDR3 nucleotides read TGTGCCAGCAGTGCCAGGGGAGAGCAGTACGTC. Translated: CASSARGEQYV.

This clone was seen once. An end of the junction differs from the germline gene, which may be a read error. DNA for the CDR3: TGTGCTAGCAGCTTAGATCGCGGAAATGAGCAGTTCTTC. Translated, it gives CASSLDRGNEQFF. The chain uses TRBV7-7 and TRBJ2-1; no clear D. The CDR3 has 13 residues. The germline gives CDR1 SSHAT, CDR2 FNYEAQ (reference sequence). Full variable domain (missing parts from reference TRBV7-7 and TRBJ2-1): GAGVSQSPRYKVTKRGQDVTLRCDPISSHATLYWYQQALGQGPEFLTYFNYEAQPDKSGLPSDRFSAERPEGSISTLTIQRTEQRDSAMYRCASSLDRGNEQFFGPGTRLTVL.

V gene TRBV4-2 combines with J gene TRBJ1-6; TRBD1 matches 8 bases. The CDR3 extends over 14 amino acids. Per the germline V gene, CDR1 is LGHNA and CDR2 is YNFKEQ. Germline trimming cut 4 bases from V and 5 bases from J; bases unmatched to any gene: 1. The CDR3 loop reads CASSPDRDNSPLHF. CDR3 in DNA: TGTGCCAGCAGCCCGGACAGGGATAATTCACCCCTCCACTTT.

In DNA, the CDR3 is TGTGCCAGCAGCGGAGGAATCTACTCTGGAAACACCATATATTTT. Protein: CASSGGIYSGNTIYF. This chain uses TRBV5-8 with TRBJ1-3; D is unclear. The CDR3 consists of 15 residues. Per the germline V gene, CDR1 is SGHTS and CDR2 is YDEGEE. V lost 4 bases, J lost 0 bases, and 11 bases lay in between.

Here the CDR3 DNA reads TGTGCCAGCGGGGTGGAGGGGGCTCTTAACTATGGCTACACCTTC. The encoded protein is CASGVEGALNYGYTF. The V call is TRBV28, the J call TRBJ1-2, with 7 bases identical to TRBD1. The CDR3 contains 15 residues. Trimming at V came to 8 bases and at J to 1 base, leaving 10 bases not matched to a gene. Per germline, CDR1 MDHEN and CDR2 SYDVKM.

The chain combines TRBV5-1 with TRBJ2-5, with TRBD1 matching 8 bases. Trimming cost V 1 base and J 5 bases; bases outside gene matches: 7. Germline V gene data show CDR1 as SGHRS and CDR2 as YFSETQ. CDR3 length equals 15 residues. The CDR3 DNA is TGCGCCAGCAGCTTGTCTTCAGGGGGCATGGAGACCCAGTACTTC. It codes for CASSLSSGGMETQYF.

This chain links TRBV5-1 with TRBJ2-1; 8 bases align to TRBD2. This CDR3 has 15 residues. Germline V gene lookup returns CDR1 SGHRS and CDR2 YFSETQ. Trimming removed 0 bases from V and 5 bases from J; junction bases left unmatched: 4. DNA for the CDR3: TGCGCCAGCAGCTTGGGGCTAGCGGGCAACAATGAGCAGTTCTTC. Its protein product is CASSLGLAGNNEQFF.

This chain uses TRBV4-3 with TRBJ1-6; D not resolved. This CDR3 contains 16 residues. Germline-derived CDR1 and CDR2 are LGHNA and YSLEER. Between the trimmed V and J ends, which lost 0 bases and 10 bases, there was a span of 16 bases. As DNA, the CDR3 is TGCGCCAGCAGCCAAGATCTGATCTCGCTAGGATCACCCCTCCACTTT. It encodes CASSQDLISLGSPLHF.

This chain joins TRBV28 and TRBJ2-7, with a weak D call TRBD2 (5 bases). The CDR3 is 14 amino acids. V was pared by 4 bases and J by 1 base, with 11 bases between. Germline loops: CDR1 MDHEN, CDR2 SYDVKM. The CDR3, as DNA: TGTGCCAGCAGTTCCGGAGGTGTTTCCTACGAGCAGTACTTC. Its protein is CASSSGGVSYEQYF.

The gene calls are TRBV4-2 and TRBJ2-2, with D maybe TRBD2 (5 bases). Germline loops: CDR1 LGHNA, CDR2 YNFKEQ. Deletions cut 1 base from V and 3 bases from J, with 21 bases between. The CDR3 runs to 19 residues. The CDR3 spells CASSQANTRGYRHTGELFF. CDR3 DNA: TGTGCCAGCAGCCAAGCCAACACGCGCGGGTATCGGCACACCGGGGAGCTGTTTTTT.

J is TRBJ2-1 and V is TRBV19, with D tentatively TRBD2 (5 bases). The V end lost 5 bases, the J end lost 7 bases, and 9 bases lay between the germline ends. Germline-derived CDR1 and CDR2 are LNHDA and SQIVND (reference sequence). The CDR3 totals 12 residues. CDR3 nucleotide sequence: TGTGCCAGTAGTCCCCAGCGGAATGAGCAGTTCTTC. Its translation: CASSPQRNEQFF.

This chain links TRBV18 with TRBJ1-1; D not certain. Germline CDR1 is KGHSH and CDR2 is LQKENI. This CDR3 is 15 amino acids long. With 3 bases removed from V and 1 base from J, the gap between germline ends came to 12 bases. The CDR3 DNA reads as TGTGCCAGCTCACCCTCAGGTTCTTGGAACACTGAAGCTTTCTTT. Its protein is CASSPSGSWNTEAFF.

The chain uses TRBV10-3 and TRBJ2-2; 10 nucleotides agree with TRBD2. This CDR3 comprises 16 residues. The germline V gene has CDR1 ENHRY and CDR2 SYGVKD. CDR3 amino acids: CALRPSGGHYTGELFF. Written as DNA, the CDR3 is TGTGCACTCAGGCCTAGCGGGGGCCATTATACCGGGGAGCTGTTTTTT.

The CDR3: CASSRAGITNYGYTF. CDR3 DNA: TGTGCCAGCAGCCGGGCGGGGATAACGAACTATGGCTACACCTTC. The rearrangement joins TRBV28 to TRBJ1-2; D unresolved. The germline V gene has CDR1 MDHEN and CDR2 SYDVKM. The CDR3 length is 15 residues. Trimming stripped 6 bases from V and 2 bases from J, with 16 bases between.

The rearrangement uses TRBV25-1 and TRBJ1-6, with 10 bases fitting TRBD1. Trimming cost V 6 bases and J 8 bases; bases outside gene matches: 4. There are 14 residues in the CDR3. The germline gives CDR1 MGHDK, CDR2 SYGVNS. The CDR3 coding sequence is TGTGCCAGCAGACTTGGACAGGGGGATTCACCCCTCCACTTT. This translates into CASRLGQGDSPLHF.

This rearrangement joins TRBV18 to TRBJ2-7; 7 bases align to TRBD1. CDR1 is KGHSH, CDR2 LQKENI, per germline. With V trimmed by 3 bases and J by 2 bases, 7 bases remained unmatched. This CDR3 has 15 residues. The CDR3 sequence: CASSPPGQIAYEQYF. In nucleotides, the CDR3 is TGTGCCAGCTCACCTCCGGGACAGATCGCCTACGAGCAGTACTTC.

This CDR3 is CASSRTSGSPTDTQYF. The DNA of the CDR3 is TGTGCCAGCAGTAGAACTAGCGGGAGCCCCACAGATACGCAGTATTTT. The chain links TRBV11-2 to TRBJ2-3, with TRBD2 matching 11 bases. V shed 6 bases and J 2 bases; nucleotides not matched to a gene: 7. The CDR3 length is 16 residues. Germline V gene lookup returns CDR1 SGHAT and CDR2 FQNNGV.

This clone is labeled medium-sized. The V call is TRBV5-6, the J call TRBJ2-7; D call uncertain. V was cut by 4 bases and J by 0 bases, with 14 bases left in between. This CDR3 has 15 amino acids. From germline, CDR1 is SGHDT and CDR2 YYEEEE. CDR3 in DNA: TGTGCCAGCAGCATGGGCGCGGTTGCCTCCTACGAGCAGTACTTC. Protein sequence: CASSMGAVASYEQYF.